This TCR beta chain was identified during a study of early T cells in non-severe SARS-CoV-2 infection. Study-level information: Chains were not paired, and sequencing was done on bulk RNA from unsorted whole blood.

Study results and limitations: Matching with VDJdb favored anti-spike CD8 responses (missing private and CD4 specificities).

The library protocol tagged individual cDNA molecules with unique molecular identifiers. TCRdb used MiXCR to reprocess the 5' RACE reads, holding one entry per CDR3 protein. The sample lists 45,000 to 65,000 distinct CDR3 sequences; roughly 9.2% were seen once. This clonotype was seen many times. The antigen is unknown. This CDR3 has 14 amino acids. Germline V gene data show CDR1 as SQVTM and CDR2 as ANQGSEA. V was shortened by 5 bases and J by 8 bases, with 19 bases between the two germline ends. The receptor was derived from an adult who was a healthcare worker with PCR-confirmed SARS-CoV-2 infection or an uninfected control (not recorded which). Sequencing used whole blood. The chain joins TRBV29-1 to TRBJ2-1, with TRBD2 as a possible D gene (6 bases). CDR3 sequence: CSVSRSGFRDEQFF. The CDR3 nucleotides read TGCAGCGTTTCCCGTAGCGGCTTCAGGGATGAGCAGTTCTTC.